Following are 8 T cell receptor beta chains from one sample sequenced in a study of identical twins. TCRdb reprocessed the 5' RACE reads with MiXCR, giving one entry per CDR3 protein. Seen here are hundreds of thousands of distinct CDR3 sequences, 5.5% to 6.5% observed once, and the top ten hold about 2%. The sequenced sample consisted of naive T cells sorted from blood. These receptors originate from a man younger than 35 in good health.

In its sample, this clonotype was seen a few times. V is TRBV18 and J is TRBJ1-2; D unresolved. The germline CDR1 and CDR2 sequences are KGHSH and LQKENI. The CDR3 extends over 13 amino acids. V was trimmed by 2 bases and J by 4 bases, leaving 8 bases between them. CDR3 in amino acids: CASSPNGGYGYTF. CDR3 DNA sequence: TGTGCCAGCTCACCAAACGGCGGCTATGGCTACACCTTC.

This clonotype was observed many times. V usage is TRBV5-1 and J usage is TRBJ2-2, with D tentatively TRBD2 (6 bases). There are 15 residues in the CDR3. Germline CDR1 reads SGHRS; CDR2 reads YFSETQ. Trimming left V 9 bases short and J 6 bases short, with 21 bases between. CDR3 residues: CATPGGGTFAGELFF. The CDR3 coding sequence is TGCGCCACCCCGGGCGGCGGGACCTTCGCCGGGGAGCTGTTTTTT.

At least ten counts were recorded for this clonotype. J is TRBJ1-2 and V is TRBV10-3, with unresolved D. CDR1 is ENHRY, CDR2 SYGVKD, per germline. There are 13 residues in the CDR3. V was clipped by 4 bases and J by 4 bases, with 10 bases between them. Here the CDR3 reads CAISGGEAYGYTF. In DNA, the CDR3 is TGTGCCATCAGTGGTGGGGAGGCCTATGGCTACACCTTC.

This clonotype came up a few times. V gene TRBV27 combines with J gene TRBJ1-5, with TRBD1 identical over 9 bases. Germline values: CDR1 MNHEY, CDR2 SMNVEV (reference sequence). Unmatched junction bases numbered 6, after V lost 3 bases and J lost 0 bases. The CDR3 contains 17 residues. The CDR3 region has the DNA TGTGCCAGCAGTTTTACGACAGGGGGTTATAGCAATCAGCCCCAGCATTTT. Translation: CASSFTTGGYSNQPQHF.

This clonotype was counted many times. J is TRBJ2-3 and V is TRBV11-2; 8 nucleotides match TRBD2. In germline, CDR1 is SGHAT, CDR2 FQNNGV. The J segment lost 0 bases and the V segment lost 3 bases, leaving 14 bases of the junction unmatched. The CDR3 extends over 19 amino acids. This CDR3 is CASSFRPLAGRISTDTQYF. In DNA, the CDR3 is TGTGCCAGCAGCTTTAGGCCCCTAGCGGGCAGGATTAGCACAGATACGCAGTATTTT.

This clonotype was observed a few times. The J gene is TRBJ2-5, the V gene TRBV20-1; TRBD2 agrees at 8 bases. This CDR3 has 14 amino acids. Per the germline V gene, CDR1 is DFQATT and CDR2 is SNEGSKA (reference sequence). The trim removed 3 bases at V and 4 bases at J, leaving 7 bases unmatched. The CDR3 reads CSARNPGGPETQYF. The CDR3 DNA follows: TGCAGTGCTAGGAATCCGGGAGGGCCAGAGACCCAGTACTTC.

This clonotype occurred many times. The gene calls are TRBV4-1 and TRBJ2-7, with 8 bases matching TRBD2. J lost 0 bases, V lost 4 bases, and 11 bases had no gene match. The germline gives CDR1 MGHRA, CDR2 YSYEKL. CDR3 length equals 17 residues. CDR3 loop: CASSPHDSSGSSYEQYV. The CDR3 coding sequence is TGCGCCAGCAGCCCCCACGATAGCAGCGGGAGCTCCTACGAGCAGTACGTC.

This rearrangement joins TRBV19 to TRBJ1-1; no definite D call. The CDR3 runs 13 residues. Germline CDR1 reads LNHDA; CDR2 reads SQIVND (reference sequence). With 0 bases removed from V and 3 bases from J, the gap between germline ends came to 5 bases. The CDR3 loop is CASSIDADTEAFF. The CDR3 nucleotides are TGTGCCAGTAGTATAGATGCTGACACTGAAGCTTTCTTT.